This T cell receptor (beta chain) was sequenced in a study of cytomegalovirus exposure and HLA in healthy donors. The protocol was immunoSEQ multiplex PCR, while the TCRdb copy is restricted to in-frame clones and leaves out a portion. Of about 220,000 clones in the sample, approximately 90% were seen once. The CDR3 extends over 11 amino acids. Germline CDR1 reads SQVTM; CDR2 reads ANQGSEA. The V gene end was trimmed by 7 bases and the J gene end by 5 bases; junction bases not matched to a gene: 1. The sequence derives from a man aged 18 to 35 in good health and CMV-seronegative. The rearrangement joins TRBV29-1 to TRBJ2-1; 8 bases map to TRBD2. The sample comprised PBMCs. This CDR3 reads CSGGGHNEQFF. Written as DNA, the CDR3 is TGCAGCGGCGGGGGGCACAATGAGCAGTTCTTC.